This T cell receptor (beta chain) was found in a study of T cell responses to AZD1222 COVID-19 vaccine. TCRdb's table, derived via immunoSEQ multiplex PCR, lists solely in-frame clones and lacks some. The sample yields 110,000 or so clones, about 88% seen once. The V segment lost 3 bases and the J segment 0 bases; nucleotides outside the gene matches: 5. The CDR3 spans 16 residues. Germline CDR1 reads KGHSH; CDR2 reads LQKENI. This clone was detected only a few times. Its antigen is undetermined. This sample also contains other DNA sequences that code for the same CDR3. General study findings and limits: Unmutated regions of variants are reportedly targeted by nearly half of spike-specific TCRs. CD4 TCRs covered the whole spike, strongest at regions 160-218 and 743-854. Of the AZD1222 recipients, only five to seven were seropositive at baseline.

Sequencing used peripheral blood, obtained 28 days after the second AZD1222 dose. V gene TRBV18 combines with J gene TRBJ2-1, with TRBD2 identical over 7 bases. The sequence was obtained from an adult who received the AZD1222 COVID-19 vaccine. CDR3 nucleotides: TGTGCCAGCTCACCGCCGGGCGGGAGCTCCTACAATGAGCAGTTCTTC. Translating gives CASSPPGGSSYNEQFF.